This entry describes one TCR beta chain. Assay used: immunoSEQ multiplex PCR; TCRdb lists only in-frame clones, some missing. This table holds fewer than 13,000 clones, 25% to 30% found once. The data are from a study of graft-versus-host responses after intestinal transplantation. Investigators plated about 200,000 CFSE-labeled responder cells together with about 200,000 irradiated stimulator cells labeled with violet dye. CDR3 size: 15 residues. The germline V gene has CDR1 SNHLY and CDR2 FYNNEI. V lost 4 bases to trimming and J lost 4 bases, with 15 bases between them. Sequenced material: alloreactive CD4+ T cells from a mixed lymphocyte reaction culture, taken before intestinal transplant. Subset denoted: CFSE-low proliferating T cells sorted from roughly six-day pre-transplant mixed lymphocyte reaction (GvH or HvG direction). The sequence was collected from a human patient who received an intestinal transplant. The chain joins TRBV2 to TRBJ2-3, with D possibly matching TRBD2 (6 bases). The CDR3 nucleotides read TGTGCCAGCAGTGGCGGGACCCAATTGCCAGATACGCAGTATTTT. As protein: CASSGGTQLPDTQYF.